The 16 T cell receptor beta chains given below trace back to one sample, sequenced in a study of blood T cells in healthy people across ages. The use of a sample-barcoded 5' primer and a J-beta primer mix characterized a second PCR of about 7 to 12 cycles. Each CDR3 protein is one row after TCRdb ran MiXCR on the 5' RACE reads. This sample has about 1.8 million distinct CDR3 sequences, with approximately 50% found just once. Material for sequencing was blood. These TCRs come from a woman aged 40-49 years in good health.

The V call is TRBV10-3, the J call TRBJ1-4, with D tentatively TRBD1 (5 bases). This CDR3 region has 13 residues. V dropped 5 bases and J dropped 3 bases, with 7 bases sitting between them. CDR1 is ENHRY, CDR2 SYGVKD, per germline. The CDR3 coding sequence is TGTGCCATCAGTCGGGGGGCTAATGAAAAACTGTTTTTT. Its protein product is CAISRGANEKLFF.

The chain couples TRBV28 to TRBJ2-6; 8 nucleotides agree with TRBD1. This CDR3 is 15 amino acids long. Germline values: CDR1 MDHEN, CDR2 SYDVKM. After removal of 0 bases from V and 8 bases from J, the junction contained 3 bases not matched to a gene. CDR3 coding DNA: TGTGCCAGCAGTTTATGGACAGGGGAGTCCAACGTCCTGACTTTC. Its protein product is CASSLWTGESNVLTF.

This clonotype showed up just a few times. The rearrangement joins TRBV6-2 or TRBV6-3 to TRBJ2-7; tentatively, D is TRBD2 (5 bases). V was shortened by 6 bases and J by 4 bases, with 13 bases between the two germline ends. The germline V gene has CDR1 MNHEY and CDR2 SVGEGT. CDR3 size: 13 residues. The CDR3 nucleotides read TGTGCCAGCAGCCCTTGGGGAGAGTACGAGCAGTACTTC. It yields the protein CASSPWGEYEQYF.

This clonotype was found once. The CDR3 DNA is TGCAGTGCTAGATTTGGGGGGGTGAACACTGAAGCTTTCTTT. It codes for CSARFGGVNTEAFF. The chain recombines TRBV20-1 with TRBJ1-1, with a possible D match to TRBD1 (5 bases). The V and J ends lost 2 bases and 0 bases respectively, with 10 bases between them. The CDR3 totals 14 residues. The germline gives CDR1 DFQATT, CDR2 SNEGSKA (reference sequence).

This clonotype turned up a few times. The V call is TRBV27, the J call TRBJ1-2, with 11 bases that match TRBD1. The junction had 1 base not matched to a gene; V was cut back by 8 bases and J by 2 bases. Germline V lookup: CDR1 MNHEY, CDR2 SMNVEV (reference sequence). CDR3 length: 13 residues. The CDR3 protein is CASGQGANYGYTF. CDR3 coding DNA: TGTGCCAGCGGACAGGGGGCGAACTATGGCTACACCTTC.

The rearrangement joins TRBV4-3 to TRBJ1-2, with D unresolved. The CDR3 extends over 15 amino acids. With 3 bases removed from V and 7 bases from J, the gap between germline ends came to 18 bases. Germline V CDR1 and CDR2: LGHNA, YSLEER. The chain's CDR3 is CASSQFGRGEAGYTF. CDR3 DNA sequence: TGCGCCAGCAGCCAGTTTGGACGAGGAGAAGCTGGCTACACCTTC.

CDR3 bases: TGTGCCAGCAGCACTAGCGGGGTGACAGATACGCAGTATTTT. It encodes CASSTSGVTDTQYF. This rearrangement joins TRBV6-1 to TRBJ2-3; 10 bases map to TRBD2. Trimming removed 6 bases from V and 3 bases from J; junction bases left unmatched: 3. Germline V gene lookup returns CDR1 MNHNS and CDR2 SASEGT. This CDR3 is 14 amino acids long.

The chain joins TRBV28 to TRBJ1-2; tentative D call: TRBD1 (6 bases). The CDR3 consists of 13 residues. The V gene's germline CDR1 is MDHEN and CDR2 SYDVKM. Trimming removed 6 bases at V and 8 bases at J, with 16 bases between. The chain's CDR3 is CASSLTGFEGYTF. The DNA for the CDR3 is TGTGCCAGCAGCCTTACAGGGTTTGAAGGCTACACCTTC.

The J gene is TRBJ2-3, the V gene TRBV7-6, with a weak D call TRBD1 (5 bases). CDR1 and CDR2 (germline): SGHVS, FNYEAQ. V gave up 5 bases and J gave up 0 bases, with 15 bases separating them. The CDR3 spans 16 residues. The CDR3 DNA reads as TGTGCCAGCAGCGACTGGACACCTCTTAGCACAGATACGCAGTATTTT. Amino acids: CASSDWTPLSTDTQYF.

The chain carries TRBV6-5 and TRBJ2-3; a possible D gene is TRBD2 (5 bases). V dropped 5 bases and J dropped 0 bases, with 15 bases sitting between them. The length of the CDR3 is 16 residues. CDR1 is MNHEY and CDR2 is SVGAGI in the germline V gene. CDR3 DNA sequence: TGTGCCAGCAGTCCCGGGATTTTCTTGAGCACAGATACGCAGTATTTT. Protein product: CASSPGIFLSTDTQYF.

The rearrangement uses TRBV7-6 and TRBJ1-2, with D uncertain. CDR3 length equals 15 residues. Germline V gene lookup returns CDR1 SGHVS and CDR2 FNYEAQ. V was trimmed by 5 bases and J by 8 bases, leaving 21 bases between them. This CDR3 is CASSPSAVTRGGYTF. DNA of the CDR3: TGTGCCAGCAGCCCCTCCGCGGTCACACGGGGAGGCTACACCTTC.

In its sample, this clonotype was seen a few times. This chain connects TRBV12-3 or TRBV12-4 to TRBJ2-7, with D unclear. V was shortened by 3 bases and J by 2 bases, with 17 bases between the two germline ends. The CDR3 is 16 residues long. CDR3: CASSLIPPGQAYEQYF. The CDR3 DNA sequence: TGTGCCAGCAGTTTGATCCCCCCTGGGCAGGCCTACGAGCAGTACTTC.

This clonotype was seen more than once but under ten times. The chain employs TRBV20-1 and TRBJ2-1, with D perhaps TRBD1 (6 bases). The CDR3 has 18 residues. Per germline, CDR1 DFQATT and CDR2 SNEGSKA (reference sequence). Trimming pared 1 base from V and 0 bases from J, leaving 19 bases between. CDR3 bases: TGCAGTGCTAGAGCAAAGATCGGGCAGGGGTTCTCCTACAATGAGCAGTTCTTC. Its protein is CSARAKIGQGFSYNEQFF.

V gene TRBV27 combines with J gene TRBJ2-7, with D uncertain. This CDR3 has 13 amino acids. Germline CDR1 is MNHEY and CDR2 is SMNVEV (reference sequence). Trimming cost V 5 bases and J 10 bases, with 18 bases left between them. The CDR3 DNA sequence: TGTGCCAGCAGTCTGGGGTCTACCGAGGCCCAGTACTTC. This codes for CASSLGSTEAQYF.

This clonotype was recorded a few times. The genes are TRBV29-1 and TRBJ2-1, with 12 bases lining up with TRBD2. V lost 6 bases and J lost 4; bases outside the gene matches: 10. The CDR3 is made up of 16 amino acids. The germline gives CDR1 SQVTM, CDR2 ANQGSEA. The CDR3 DNA reads TGCAGCGTAGACCCGACCGGACTAGCGGGGTACAATGAGCAGTTCTTC. Amino acid sequence: CSVDPTGLAGYNEQFF.

The chain employs TRBV20-1 and TRBJ2-3; the match to TRBD2 covers 11 bases. The germline V gene has CDR1 DFQATT and CDR2 SNEGSKA (reference sequence). The V gene end was trimmed by 3 bases and the J gene end by 4 bases; junction bases not matched to a gene: 6. The CDR3 sequence is 15 residues long. CDR3 nucleotides: TGCAGTGCTAGTCAGGGACTAGCGGCGGCAGATACGCAGTATTTT. As protein: CSASQGLAAADTQYF.